The 9 T cell receptor beta chains below all came from one sample that was sequenced in a study of cytomegalovirus exposure and HLA in healthy donors. The PCR made use of 60 Vbeta and 13 Jbeta primers. Assay used: immunoSEQ multiplex PCR; TCRdb lists only in-frame clones, some missing. Of around 120,000 clones listed, approximately 66% are singletons. Sequenced input: PBMCs. The receptors were sampled from a man in his forties or fifties in good health and CMV-seropositive.

V gene TRBV4-1 combines with J gene TRBJ2-6; D is unresolved. The CDR3 extends over 14 amino acids. Between the trimmed V and J ends, which lost 6 bases and 0 bases, there was a span of 6 bases. Germline V lookup: CDR1 MGHRA, CDR2 YSYEKL. In DNA form, the CDR3 reads TGCGCCAGCAGTGAGAGCTCTGGGGCCAACGTCCTGACTTTC. Translating gives CASSESSGANVLTF.

The chain has TRBV5-1 and TRBJ2-2; possibly TRBD1 for D (6 bases). CDR1 and CDR2 (germline): SGHRS, YFSETQ. Trimming took off 3 bases at V and 6 bases at J, with 15 bases between the two ends. The CDR3 consists of 15 residues. CDR3 coding DNA: TGCGCCAGCAGCTCAGGGGCCCCTCGGGCCGGGGAGCTGTTTTTT. This gives the protein CASSSGAPRAGELFF.

V and J are TRBV2 and TRBJ1-1, with 7 bases fitting TRBD1. CDR3 length: 14 amino acids. The trim removed 6 bases at V and 10 bases at J, leaving 14 bases unmatched. Germline V gene sequence: CDR1 SNHLY, CDR2 FYNNEI. CDR3 nucleotide sequence: TGTGCCAGCAGGCAGGGGGGCGGTCTCTTTGGAGCTTTCTTT. Its protein is CASRQGGGLFGAFF.

The chain is built from TRBV6-5 and TRBJ1-1, with TRBD1 as a possible D gene (5 bases). The length of the CDR3 is 14 residues. Germline V CDR1 and CDR2: MNHEY, SVGAGI. The germline V and J ends were trimmed by 7 bases and 4 bases, with 16 bases remaining between them. The CDR3 loop reads CASTRGGDGTEAFF. The DNA for the CDR3 is TGTGCCAGCACTCGGGGGGGGGACGGCACTGAAGCTTTCTTT.

V and J are TRBV4-1 and TRBJ2-7; D is ambiguous. Germline CDR1 and CDR2: MGHRA and YSYEKL. Trimming took off 4 bases at V and 10 bases at J, with 26 bases between the two ends. The CDR3 consists of 16 residues. In DNA, the CDR3 is TGCGCCAGCAGCCTAGGTCTGGCAGGTGCCTCTATCTCCCAGTACTTC. It codes for CASSLGLAGASISQYF.

The J gene is TRBJ2-7, the V gene TRBV18; 9 positions agree with TRBD2. Germline CDR1 reads KGHSH; CDR2 reads LQKENI. The V gene end was trimmed by 3 bases and the J gene end by 7 bases; junction bases not matched to a gene: 4. The CDR3 spans 13 residues. The chain's CDR3 is CASSPGTSREQYV. The CDR3 DNA reads as TGTGCCAGCTCACCCGGGACTAGCAGAGAGCAGTACGTC.

This clone was recorded once. CDR3 sequence reads: CAISGPGQSGYGYTF. As DNA, the CDR3 is TGTGCCATCAGTGGGCCGGGACAGAGCGGCTATGGCTACACCTTC. V usage is TRBV10-3 and J usage is TRBJ1-2; TRBD1 matches 7 bases. Germline CDR1 and CDR2: ENHRY and SYGVKD. This CDR3 spans 15 amino acids. V trimming: 4 bases; J trimming: 4 bases; junction bases outside the gene matches: 9.

J is TRBJ2-5 and V is TRBV7-9; 13 bases agree with TRBD2. With V trimmed by 3 bases and J by 4 bases, 8 bases remained unmatched. The CDR3 totals 17 residues. Germline values: CDR1 SEHNR, CDR2 FQNEAQ (reference sequence). The CDR3: CASSFVGRLAGGETQYF. The CDR3 nucleotides are TGTGCCAGCAGCTTCGTCGGTAGACTAGCGGGAGGAGAGACCCAGTACTTC.

In DNA, the CDR3 is TGTGCCTGGATTGCCGGGCAGGGGGTAGGGGGCTACACCTTC. This encodes CAWIAGQGVGGYTF. The chain combines TRBV30 with TRBJ1-2, with TRBD1 identical over 7 bases. Looked up from germline, CDR1 is GTSNPN and CDR2 is SVGIG (reference sequence). This CDR3 comprises 14 residues. The V segment lost 4 bases and the J segment 8 bases; nucleotides outside the gene matches: 13.